This T cell receptor beta chain appears in the sequencing data of a study of T cells in narcolepsy (dated by TCRdb to 2016 to 2019). General notes on the study: The study enrolled patients with narcolepsy type 1 or type 2 (NT1, NT2) together with healthy control donors. To look for autoreactive T cells in narcolepsy patients that target self-antigens of hypocretin neurons (hypocretin, TRIB2), the study used TCR Vbeta sequencing to follow clonotypes in blood and CSF.

The study at large found these results: Numbers of sequenced blood memory CD4+ clonotypes were comparable, with averages of approximately 39,000 in patients and 33,354 in controls. According to the report, autoreactive clonotypes were detected serially in the blood of the same patients and of different patients, but not in healthy controls. Some blood memory CD4+ repertoires from patients and controls contained no sequences matching autoreactive T cell clones. Plots that compared CSF and blood CD4+ T cell clonotypes from the same patient highlighted HCRT-specific and TRIB2-specific autoreactive clonotypes.

The germline V gene supplies CDR1 SGHTS and CDR2 YDEGEE. Germline trimming amounts to 2 bases on V and 3 bases on J, with 4 as the count of junction bases outside the gene matches. Inclusive of the bounding cysteine and phenylalanine, the CDR3 is 15 residues long. Kept here is only the CDR3 DNA, which spans 45 bases and is read in frame from base 1. For TCR Vbeta sequencing, memory CD4+ T cells were sorted ex vivo from the peripheral blood of both healthy controls and narcolepsy patients. The library was obtained by the immunoSEQ multiplex PCR assay. In its TCRdb copy, this immuneACCESS table keeps in-frame sequences only and misses some clones. Where compared with another copy, unresolved V genes explain less than half of these, and the others have no known cause. The sample profile shows over 25,000 clones; around 74% of them were found once. Roughly 7% of the sample is held by the ten biggest clonotypes.

With regard to this clone: Its antigen has not been determined. Base qualities are not recorded, but no much larger clone differs from it by a single base.

The sample was memory (CD45RA-) CD4+ T cells from blood. Per the publication, the cell subset or site label means: memory T cells sorted ex vivo from peripheral blood. The rearranged chain carries TRBV5-8 and TRBJ1-5; 8 central bases correspond to TRBD1. The TCR comes from a human donor in good health. The DNA sequence is given as TGTGCCAGCAGCTTTGGGACAGGTTTCAATCAGCCCCAGCATTTT. This gives the protein CASSFGTGFNQPQHF.